This T cell receptor (beta chain) was observed in a study of prognosis after radiotherapy for stage I lung cancer (dated by TCRdb to about 2021). The study in broad terms: Between early 2018 and January 2019, 20 or so stage I NSCLC patients were enrolled in Nanjing, China. No patient received concurrent therapy alongside SBRT. Distant metastases were developed by four of the 19 patients after SBRT, at a median of roughly 7 months, whereas no significant progression was observed in the other 15 patients. The study profiled peripheral blood TCR beta repertoires from stage I NSCLC patients before and after stereotactic body radiotherapy and related them to distant failure. The cohort was made up of 10 to 15 men and more than five women, with a median age of approximately 74 years and an age range of about 53 to 85 years. About a dozen patients had adenocarcinoma and seven had squamous cell carcinoma as the tumor histology. The study sequenced around 40 blood samples from 20 or so patients, one before and one after SBRT per patient. All patients were regarded as medically inoperable, because of comorbidities in 12 patients and refusal of surgery in more than 5 patients. Newly diagnosed primary stage I lung tumors were present in 13 to 15 patients, and oligometastatic NSCLC after surgical resection of the primary tumor was present in a handful of patients. Image-guided IMRT or VMAT was used to deliver SBRT in 3 to 5 fractions at a biologically effective dose of at least 100 Gy.

The germline ends are 14 bases apart after V is trimmed by 2 bases and J by 12 bases. CDR1 and CDR2 (SGHAT, FQNNGV) derive from the germline V gene. There are 12 amino acids in the CDR3, from cysteine to phenylalanine inclusive. This entry keeps only the CDR3 DNA: 36 bases, framed from base 1. This clonotype is a singleton in its sample. The specificity of this receptor is unknown. One base separates it from a far larger clone, so it is likely a read error. Study-level results and caveats: A decrease in unique TCR clone counts was observed after SBRT (median about 9,400 before versus several thousand after; Wilcoxon paired P=0.011). Post-SBRT Shannon entropy and its change from baseline were lower in patients who developed distant metastases; baseline Shannon entropy was not associated with metastases. All reported P values were unadjusted for multiple comparisons. Tumor specificity of expanded TCR clones was not determined. The study was limited by the small cohort and short follow-up, and independent validation of the study findings is required. TRBV and TRBJ usage frequencies reportedly differed by metastasis status, in two V genes at baseline and in ten or so V and two J genes after SBRT.

Two rounds of multiplex PCR were used to amplify the TCR beta CDR3 region from genomic DNA. The first PCR round used primers specific to each TRBV and TRBJ gene, with sequences filed in Chinese patent CN105087789A. The second PCR round used universal primers. The Roche High Pure PCR Template Preparation Kit was used to extract genomic DNA from frozen PBMCs. An Illumina HiSeq 3000 was used to sequence the libraries paired-end with 151 bp reads. The paper's data handling went like this. CutAdapt was used to remove raw reads lacking the multiplex PCR primer sequences. Using PEAR, the high-quality paired reads were merged into contigs. By aligning each contig to reference sequences, MiXCR assigned the TRB V, D and J gene segments to that contig. To remove sequencing errors, CDR3 sequences were clustered according to base quality and sequence similarity. Diversity was measured as Shannon entropy normalized by the natural log of productive TCR sequence number. One minus Shannon entropy divided by the natural log of the number of unique clonotypes was used as the definition of clonality. The Youden index of ROC curves was used to select progression-free survival cut-offs for repertoire metrics, and analyses were performed in R 3.5.3. TCRdb itself trimmed the public reads at Q25 with fastp, ran MiXCR and retained productive beta chains. Rows matching on CDR3 protein sequence are summarized as one entry with the most common DNA and genes. TCRdb, not the original authors, processed these V and J calls. This sample holds some 19,000 distinct CDR3 sequences; 45% to 55% were observed only once. Over 25% of the sample comes from the top ten.

All patients had node-negative disease on CT and PET/CT, and none had a history of other malignancies or prior chemotherapy or radiotherapy. At each of two time points, 5.5 to 7 milliliters of peripheral venous blood were collected in EDTA tubes. Ficoll-Paque Plus density-gradient centrifugation was used to isolate PBMCs. Right after collection, samples were placed at -80 degrees C and kept there until analysis. Sequenced material: PBMCs, taken before or after stereotactic body radiation therapy (not recorded which). The rearrangement combines TRBV11-2 with TRBJ2-7; the D gene is perhaps TRBD2, on 6 matching bases. The receptor's source is a donor aged 50 or older with non-small cell lung cancer. The CDR3 region: CASSLSGETLYF. The bases are TGTGCCAGCAGCTTATCGGGAGAGACCCTGTACTTC.